Included here is one T cell receptor (beta chain) sequence, with context. Its matching antigen is unknown. This sample was included in a study of identical twins. The CDR3 loop spans 18 amino acids. From germline, CDR1 is SQVTM and CDR2 ANQGSEA. V gave up 0 bases and J gave up 3 bases; unmatched junction bases: 9. Findings of the study overall: Beta out-of-frame sequences showed weaker excess sharing between twins.

Each CDR3 protein gets one entry after TCRdb re-called the 5' RACE reads with MiXCR. There are about 430,000 distinct CDR3 sequences in the sample; less than 20% occur only once, and 9% to 15% lies in the top ten. Source material: naive T cells sorted from blood. This clonotype was obtained from a man aged 45-65 years in good health. The rearrangement links TRBV29-1 to TRBJ2-2; 11 nucleotides align to TRBD1. The CDR3 DNA follows: TGCAGCGTTGAAGATCCGAACCGGGACAGGGGGGACACCGGGGAGCTGTTTTTT. Amino acid sequence: CSVEDPNRDRGDTGELFF.